This T cell receptor (beta chain) comes out of a study of neoadjuvant anti-PD-1 for oral cavity cancer. Most PBMC samples had 450 to 500 ng input DNA in six replicates. Some clones are missing from TCRdb's copy, which holds only in-frame ones; the method was immunoSEQ multiplex PCR. The sample lists some 7,700 clones; about three quarters were seen once. Described time point: after neoadjuvant nivolumab, at surgical resection. PBMCs were not maintained or expanded in culture before analysis. This clone turned up a few times. The source material was PBMCs, sampled after nivolumab (anti-PD-1) treatment. This TCR derives from a person aged 40 to 85 with oral cavity squamous cell carcinoma.

CDR3 sequence reads: CATALGTGGYTF. The CDR3 DNA sequence: TGTGCCACCGCCTTAGGGACAGGAGGGTACACCTTC. The V and J genes are TRBV7-9 and TRBJ1-2, with 8 bases fitting TRBD1. CDR3 size: 12 residues. V lost 10 bases, J lost 11 bases, and 12 bases stayed unmatched. Germline V CDR1 and CDR2: SEHNR, FQNEAQ (reference sequence).